Given below is one T cell receptor (beta chain) in context. The antigen is not known. This entry comes from a study of identical twins. Study observations and caveats: Fewer insertions marked abundant cord blood beta clonotypes; young adult naive trended weakly, memory not at all.

TCRdb re-derived calls from the 5' RACE reads in MiXCR, one entry per CDR3 protein. The table lists 1,800,000 or so distinct CDR3 sequences, about 31% of them singletons. Germline V CDR1 and CDR2: PRHDT, FYEKMQ (reference sequence). The CDR3 consists of 15 residues. V was cut by 0 bases and J by 0 bases, with 9 bases left in between. This chain uses TRBV13 with TRBJ2-7; unclear D gene. This sequence originates from a newborn girl in good health. The sequenced sample was cord blood. For the CDR3, the DNA is TGTGCCAGCAGCTTAGGCCTTGAACGCTCCTACGAGCAGTACTTC. As protein: CASSLGLERSYEQYF.